The 30 T cell receptor beta chains in this list originate from one sample, sequenced in a study of shared clonotypes between healthy human individuals. This table comes from immunoSEQ multiplex PCR, and its TCRdb copy is limited to in-frame clones, with some not included. The profile covers under 1,100,000 clones, with about 75% appearing a single time and roughly 1.4% taken by the ten largest. The sample taken for sequencing was memory CD4+ T cells sorted from blood. Subset reported: CD45RA-negative fraction. Receptors were obtained from a man between 18 and 35 years old in good health.

The chain uses TRBV29-1 and TRBJ1-4; D is uncertain. V was shortened by 5 bases and J by 6 bases, with 16 bases between the two germline ends. This CDR3 is built from 14 residues. Per germline, CDR1 SQVTM and CDR2 ANQGSEA. The CDR3 protein is CSVRGGQVDEKLFF. For the CDR3, the DNA is TGCAGCGTTCGAGGTGGCCAGGTGGATGAAAAACTGTTTTTT.

The V and J genes are TRBV7-9 and TRBJ2-5; 12 nucleotides agree with TRBD1. Losses at the gene ends were 5 bases for V and 5 bases for J; bases not matched to a gene: 6. This CDR3 comprises 15 residues. Germline V gene data show CDR1 as SEHNR and CDR2 as FQNEAQ (reference sequence). The CDR3 DNA is TGTGCCAGCAGCCCGGGACAGGGGGCTCATGAGACCCAGTACTTC. It is translated as CASSPGQGAHETQYF.

In regard to this clone: Its ends do not fully match the called genes, so a read error is possible. The V gene is TRBV9, the J gene TRBJ1-6; D unresolved. This CDR3 contains 14 residues. Per the germline V gene, CDR1 is SGDLS and CDR2 is YYNGEE. The CDR3 nucleotides are TGTGCCAGCAGCCCAGAATCCTATTATTCACCCCTCCACTTT. This encodes CASSPESYYSPLHF.

V is TRBV7-2 and J is TRBJ1-1; a weak D match, TRBD1 (6 bases). The V gene's germline CDR1 is SGHTA and CDR2 FQGNSA. The length of the CDR3 is 14 residues. The V end lost 2 bases, the J end lost 4 bases, and 11 bases lay between the germline ends. CDR3 nucleotide sequence: TGTGCCAGCAGCTTAACAACAGGGAGCACTGAAGCTTTCTTT. This encodes CASSLTTGSTEAFF. Full variable domain (outside the CDR3, taken from reference TRBV7-2 and TRBJ1-1): GAGVSQSPSNKVTEKGKDVELRCDPISGHTALYWYRQSLGQGLEFLIYFQGNSAPDKSGLPSDRFSAERTGGSVSTLTIQRTQQEDSAVYLCASSLTTGSTEAFFGQGTRLTVV.

As regards this clone: This may be a read error: a much more frequent sequence differs by one nucleotide. The CDR3 reads CASSKEADTQYF. The CDR3 coding sequence is TGTGCCAGCAGCAAAGAGGCAGATACGCAGTATTTT. The chain has TRBV21-1 and TRBJ2-3. TRBV21-1 is a pseudogene segment. CDR3 length: 12 residues.

The chain has TRBV5-5 and TRBJ1-2; 9 positions agree with TRBD1. This CDR3 has 17 amino acids. Germline V CDR1 and CDR2: SGHKS, YYEKEE (reference sequence). The J segment lost 6 bases and the V segment lost 1 base, leaving 13 bases of the junction unmatched. CDR3 sequence (DNA): TGTGCCAGCAGCTTGATGGGACAGGGACAGGGCACGAATGGCTACACCTTC. This encodes CASSLMGQGQGTNGYTF.

This chain connects TRBV10-1 to TRBJ2-5; 13 bases align to TRBD2. Germline assignment: CDR1 WNHNN and CDR2 SYGVQD (reference sequence). V lost 3 bases to trimming and J lost 5 bases; unmatched junction nucleotides: 3. The CDR3 loop spans 15 amino acids. CDR3 coding DNA: TGCGCCAGCAGTGATCGGGGACTAGCGGGGGAGACCCAGTACTTC. This gives the protein CASSDRGLAGETQYF.

This clone was seen once. This chain connects TRBV30 to TRBJ1-2, with D hard to call. Germline V gene lookup returns CDR1 GTSNPN and CDR2 SVGIG (reference sequence). V was pared by 3 bases and J by 8 bases, with 13 bases between. The CDR3 totals 12 residues. The CDR3 here is CAWRPRGGGYTF. Here the CDR3 DNA reads TGTGCCTGGAGACCGCGGGGTGGGGGCTACACCTTC. The full variable domain, with the rest looked up from reference TRBV30 and TRBJ1-2, is SQTIHQWPATLVQPVGSPLSLECTVEGTSNPNLYWYRQAAGRGLQLLFYSVGIGQISSEVPQNLSASRPQDRQFILSSKKLLLSDSGFYLCAWRPRGGGYTFGSGTRLTVV.

The CDR3 region is CASSYGETQYF. CDR3 nucleotides: TGTGCCAGCAGCTATGGGGAGACCCAGTACTTC. The V and J genes are TRBV5-6 and TRBJ2-5; D call uncertain. The CDR3 contains 11 residues. Germline-derived CDR1 and CDR2 are SGHDT and YYEEEE. The germline V and J ends were trimmed by 3 bases and 5 bases, with 5 bases remaining between them.

The chain joins TRBV14 to TRBJ2-5, with 8 bases lining up with TRBD2. The CDR3 consists of 19 residues. The junction had 16 bases not matched to a gene; V was cut back by 0 bases and J by 4 bases. The germline gives CDR1 SGHDN, CDR2 FVKESK. Here the CDR3 DNA reads TGTGCCAGCAGCCAAGATCCCCCTTTTGGACTAGCCGAGGGAGAGACCCAGTACTTC. Protein: CASSQDPPFGLAEGETQYF. Filled out from reference TRBV14 and TRBJ2-5, the complete variable domain reads EAGVTQFPSHSVIEKGQTVTLRCDPISGHDNLYWYRRVMGKEIKFLLHFVKESKQDESGMPNNRFLAERTGGTYSTLKVQPAELEDSGVYFCASSQDPPFGLAEGETQYFGPGTRLLVL.

J is TRBJ2-7 and V is TRBV6-1, with 12 nucleotides matching TRBD1. After removal of 6 bases from V and 3 bases from J, the junction contained 3 bases not matched to a gene. The CDR3 length is 14 residues. Germline CDR1 MNHNS, CDR2 SASEGT. CDR3 loop: CASRGTGGLYEQYF. CDR3 DNA sequence: TGTGCCAGCAGGGGGACAGGGGGCCTCTACGAGCAGTACTTC.

This clone appeared a single time. The rearrangement uses TRBV23-1 and TRBJ1-2, with D possibly TRBD1 on 5 matching bases. TRBV23-1 belongs to the ORF category, with a function that is uncertain. Trimming removed 4 bases at V and 4 bases at J, with 16 bases between. The CDR3 spans 15 residues. CDR3: CASSPQRDVFYGYTF. CDR3 nucleotide sequence: TGCGCCAGCAGTCCCCAGAGGGACGTGTTCTATGGCTACACCTTC.

The CDR3 nucleotides read TGTGCCAGCAGCTCACCTGACAGAACATCCAATCAGCCCCAGCATTTT. This codes for CASSSPDRTSNQPQHF. This sequence joins TRBV7-2 and TRBJ1-5, with D possibly matching TRBD1 (5 bases). The CDR3 runs to 16 residues. Germline loops: CDR1 SGHTA, CDR2 FQGNSA. V was clipped by 4 bases and J by 3 bases, with 16 bases between them.

This chain links TRBV19 with TRBJ1-6; D might be TRBD1 (5 bases). Germline-derived CDR1 and CDR2 are LNHDA and SQIVND (reference sequence). The CDR3 is 15 amino acids. Trimming left V 7 bases short and J 7 bases short, with 17 bases between. The CDR3 DNA follows: TGTGCCAGTACCCCGTCCGGGACGGTCAATTCACCCCTCCACTTT. Its protein product is CASTPSGTVNSPLHF.

The rearrangement uses TRBV6-1 and TRBJ2-1; possibly TRBD2 for D (5 bases). V lost 7 bases and J 1 base, leaving 11 bases between the germline ends. The CDR3 totals 14 residues. Germline V CDR1 and CDR2: MNHNS, SASEGT. CDR3 coding DNA: TGTGCCAGCATTCCGGGAAGTTCCTACAATGAGCAGTTCTTC. Encoded protein: CASIPGSSYNEQFF.

This clone was seen a few times. The rearrangement links TRBV5-1 to TRBJ2-3; 9 nucleotides agree with TRBD1. V lost 5 bases, J lost 5 bases, and 6 bases stayed unmatched. The CDR3 has 14 residues. Per the germline V gene, CDR1 is SGHRS and CDR2 is YFSETQ. CDR3 in DNA: TGCGCCAGCAGACAAAGGACAGGGGAAGATACGCAGTATTTT. Translation gives CASRQRTGEDTQYF. Complete variable domain (other parts from reference TRBV5-1 and TRBJ2-3): KAGVTQTPRYLIKTRGQQVTLSCSPISGHRSVSWYQQTPGQGLQFLFEYFSETQRNKGNFPGRFSGRQFSNSRSEMNVSTLELGDSALYLCASRQRTGEDTQYFGPGTRLTVL.

This clone was counted between two and nine times. Here the CDR3 DNA reads TGCGCCAGCAGCTTGGGGCGGACTTCGGGAGAGATCATCGAGACCCAGTACTTC. It encodes CASSLGRTSGEIIETQYF. The chain carries TRBV5-1 and TRBJ2-5, with D perhaps matching TRBD2 (6 bases). This CDR3 spans 18 amino acids. Germline assignment: CDR1 SGHRS and CDR2 YFSETQ. V was clipped by 0 bases and J by 5 bases, with 23 bases between them.

For this clone: A read error is possible here, since a much larger clone lies one base away. Here the CDR3 reads CASSESLGVTEAFF. In nucleotides, the CDR3 is TGCGCCAGCAGTGAGTCATTAGGGGTCACTGAAGCTTTCTTT. V and J are TRBV10-1 and TRBJ1-1, with D possibly being TRBD1 (5 bases). V lost 0 bases and J lost 4, with 9 bases in between. The CDR3 runs to 14 residues. Germline V CDR1 and CDR2: WNHNN, SYGVQD (reference sequence).

The V call is TRBV29-1, the J call TRBJ1-1, with D unresolved. Germline CDR1 SQVTM, CDR2 ANQGSEA. CDR3 length: 11 amino acids. Between the trimmed V and J ends, which lost 6 bases and 2 bases, there was a span of 7 bases. The CDR3 nucleotides are TGCAGCGTCCCCCTAAACACTGAAGCTTTCTTT. It yields the protein CSVPLNTEAFF.

This clone was recorded at least ten times. The chain recombines TRBV5-1 with TRBJ2-5; 8 nucleotides match TRBD1. The germline V gene encodes CDR1 SGHRS and CDR2 YFSETQ. The ends lost 4 bases at V and 4 bases at J; junction bases unmatched: 9. The CDR3 is 15 residues long. CDR3 in amino acids: CASSPRTGFGETQYF. DNA of the CDR3: TGCGCCAGCAGCCCGAGGACAGGGTTTGGAGAGACCCAGTACTTC.

There are a few counts of this clone. The V call is TRBV6-1, the J call TRBJ2-6; unclear D gene. The CDR3 spans 16 residues. The V end was cut by 3 bases, the J end by 0 bases, with 9 bases between. From germline, CDR1 is MNHNS and CDR2 SASEGT. The CDR3 region is CASSDQVTSGANVLTF. The CDR3 nucleotides read TGTGCCAGCAGTGACCAGGTAACCTCTGGGGCCAACGTCCTGACTTTC.

The sample holds one count of this clone. Other DNA sequences in this sample translate to the same CDR3. V is TRBV7-9 and J is TRBJ2-1; TRBD2 is a possible D gene (6 bases). This CDR3 region has 14 residues. Germline V gene data show CDR1 as SEHNR and CDR2 as FQNEAQ (reference sequence). V gave up 5 bases and J gave up 3 bases, with 11 bases separating them. The DNA for the CDR3 is TGTGCCAGCAGCCCCTCCGGGAGCTACAATGAGCAGTTCTTC. Translating gives CASSPSGSYNEQFF.

This chain links TRBV7-2 with TRBJ2-3; D call uncertain. This CDR3 is 15 amino acids long. V lost 2 bases and J lost 6, with 15 bases in between. From germline, CDR1 is SGHTA and CDR2 FQGNSA. Here the CDR3 reads CASSLQALIPDTQYF. CDR3 nucleotide sequence: TGTGCCAGCAGCTTACAAGCGCTCATCCCCGATACGCAGTATTTT.

Remarks on this clone: A far more abundant clone sits one base away, making this likely a read error. J is TRBJ2-6 and V is TRBV5-5; 7 nucleotides align to TRBD1. The V and J ends lost 2 bases and 2 bases, in that order; junction bases with no gene match: 1. The germline gives CDR1 SGHKS, CDR2 YYEKEE (reference sequence). There are 15 residues in the CDR3. Here the CDR3 reads CASSLTGAGANVLTF. The CDR3 nucleotides are TGTGCCAGCAGCTTAACAGGGGCTGGGGCCAACGTCCTGACTTTC.

The chain carries TRBV5-1 and TRBJ1-6, with 8 positions matching TRBD1. Per the germline V gene, CDR1 is SGHRS and CDR2 is YFSETQ. This CDR3 is 15 amino acids long. V lost 4 bases and J lost 8; bases outside the gene matches: 8. CDR3 sequence reads: CASSQDRAGYSPLHF. CDR3 bases: TGCGCCAGCAGCCAGGACAGGGCTGGTTATTCACCCCTCCACTTT.

This clone was observed a handful of times. This CDR3 is also generated by other DNA sequences in the sample. The V and J genes are TRBV6-6 and TRBJ2-3; D not certain. Germline CDR1 reads MNHNY; CDR2 reads SVGAGI (reference sequence). The V end was cut by 6 bases, the J end by 1 base, with 5 bases between. This CDR3 has 12 residues. The CDR3 sequence is CASSRGTDTQYF. The CDR3 DNA sequence: TGTGCCAGCAGCCGCGGCACAGATACGCAGTATTTT.

This clone appeared a few times. The chain couples TRBV10-2 to TRBJ1-1, with unresolved D. This CDR3 is built from 11 residues. Trimming pared 0 bases from V and 6 bases from J, leaving 2 bases between. Germline V gene lookup returns CDR1 WSHSY and CDR2 SAAADI. DNA of the CDR3: TGCGCCAGCAGTGAGTCCCCTGAAGCTTTCTTT. Encoded protein: CASSESPEAFF.

This chain joins TRBV10-3 and TRBJ1-1, with D unresolved. The germline gives CDR1 ENHRY, CDR2 SYGVKD. The V end was cut by 4 bases, the J end by 4 bases, with 10 bases between. This CDR3 region has 13 residues. CDR3 sequence: CAISARASTEAFF. As DNA, the CDR3 is TGTGCCATCAGTGCTAGGGCAAGCACTGAAGCTTTCTTT.

J is TRBJ2-5 and V is TRBV4-3; tentatively, D is TRBD2 (7 bases). The CDR3 covers 16 residues. The V gene's germline CDR1 is LGHNA and CDR2 YSLEER. Deletions cut 0 bases from V and 5 bases from J, with 16 bases between. CDR3 sequence (DNA): TGCGCCAGCAGCCAAGATCACCGGGGGGCGCGGGAGACCCAGTACTTC. Translating gives CASSQDHRGARETQYF.

This clone was counted a few times. The chain is built from TRBV5-4 and TRBJ1-2, with D possibly matching TRBD1 (6 bases). Germline CDR1 reads SGHNT; CDR2 reads YYREEE (reference sequence). The CDR3 contains 16 residues. V was trimmed by 4 bases and J by 8 bases, leaving 24 bases between them. The chain's CDR3 is CASSLWGAGTLLGYTF. CDR3 bases: TGTGCCAGCAGCCTCTGGGGGGCGGGGACCTTGCTGGGCTACACCTTC.